The present T cell receptor (beta chain) was sequenced within a study of blood T cell repertoires in COVID-19. Study in general: T cells, B-cell-depleted T cells, or PBMCs supplied cDNA or gDNA.

TCRdb keeps only in-frame clones here, not all; method: immunoSEQ multiplex PCR. The sample has around 250,000 clones; 88% are singletons. The material sequenced was peripheral blood. The TCR comes from a human donor in a cohort sampled during active COVID-19.

CDR3 DNA sequence: TGTGCCAGCAGCTTAGGTGAGACAGGGGAATACGAGCAGTACTTC. Translating gives CASSLGETGEYEQYF. The chain carries TRBV7-9 and TRBJ2-7; 8 bases fit TRBD1. Germline loops: CDR1 SEHNR, CDR2 FQNEAQ (reference sequence). J was trimmed by 4 bases and V by 1 base; bases with no gene match: 6. The length of the CDR3 is 15 residues.